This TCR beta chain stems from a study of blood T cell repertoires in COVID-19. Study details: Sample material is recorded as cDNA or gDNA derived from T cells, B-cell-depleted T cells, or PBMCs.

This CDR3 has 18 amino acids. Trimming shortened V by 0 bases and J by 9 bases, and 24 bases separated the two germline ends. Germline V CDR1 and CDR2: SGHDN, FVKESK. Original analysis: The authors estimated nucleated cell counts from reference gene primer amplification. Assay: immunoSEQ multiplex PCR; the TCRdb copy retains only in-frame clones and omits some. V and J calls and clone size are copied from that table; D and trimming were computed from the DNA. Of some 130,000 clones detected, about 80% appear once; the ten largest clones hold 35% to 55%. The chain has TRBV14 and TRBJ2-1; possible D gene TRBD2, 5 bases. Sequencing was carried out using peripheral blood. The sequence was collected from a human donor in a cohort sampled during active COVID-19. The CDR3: CASSQEVWPQTEGTEQFF. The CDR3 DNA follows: TGTGCCAGCAGCCAAGAAGTATGGCCGCAAACCGAGGGCACTGAGCAGTTCTTC. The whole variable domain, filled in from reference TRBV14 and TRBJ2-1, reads EAGVTQFPSHSVIEKGQTVTLRCDPISGHDNLYWYRRVMGKEIKFLLHFVKESKQDESGMPNNRFLAERTGGTYSTLKVQPAELEDSGVYFCASSQEVWPQTEGTEQFFGPGTRLTVL.